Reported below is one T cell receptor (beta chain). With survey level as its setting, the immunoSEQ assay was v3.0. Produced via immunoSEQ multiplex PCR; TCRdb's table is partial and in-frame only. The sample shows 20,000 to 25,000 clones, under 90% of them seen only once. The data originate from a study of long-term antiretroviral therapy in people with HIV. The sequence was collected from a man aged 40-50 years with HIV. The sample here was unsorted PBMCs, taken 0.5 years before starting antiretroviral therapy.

The CDR3 region has the DNA TGTGCCTGGAGATCGCCCGGGACAGGGGGCTATACGCAGTATTTT. Its protein is CAWRSPGTGGYTQYF. The rearrangement links TRBV30 to TRBJ2-3; 12 bases fit TRBD1. In germline, CDR1 is GTSNPN, CDR2 SVGIG (reference sequence). J lost 7 bases, V lost 3 bases, and 8 bases had no gene match. This CDR3 is built from 15 residues.